This T cell receptor beta chain emerged from a study of metastatic and nonmetastatic thyroid tumors. Overall study context: Malignant and benign thyroid patients had repertoires compared in peripheral blood and tumor or nodule tissue. Study conclusions and caveats: According to reports, the diversity of TCR beta was significantly higher in malignant thyroid tumors than in benign nodules, and this held in both blood and tumor samples.

About this clone itself: Its target is unknown.

Per the germline V gene, CDR1 is GTSNPN and CDR2 is SVGIG (reference sequence). V was pared by 3 bases and J by 5 bases, with 4 bases between. This CDR3 has 10 amino acids. Original methodology: Researchers built a distant-metastasis classifier for papillary thyroid cancer that drew on CDR3 differences across clinicopathological groups. TCRdb re-called the PCR reads through MiXCR. TCRdb, not the original authors, processed these V and J calls. The table includes about 35,000 clones, approximately 17% detected once. No treatment had been given to any patient before thyroid surgery. The clonotype originates from a male donor with papillary thyroid cancer or a benign thyroid nodule (not recorded which). Some clones in this sample may be carry-over from other donors' samples. This chain connects TRBV30 to TRBJ1-2; no firm D call. Sequencing input: blood. CDR3 loop: CAWRGYGYTF. Here the CDR3 DNA reads TGTGCCTGGAGGGGATATGGCTACACCTTC.